A selection of T cell receptor beta chains follows, all from one sample in a study of a mutant IDH1 vaccine in newly diagnosed glioma. The antigens these receptors bind are not known. Profiled with immunoSEQ multiplex PCR; TCRdb holds only in-frame clones, not every one. The data show about 54,000 clones, around 80% seen once. Sequenced material: PBMCs, taken from a glioma patient whose treatment included an IDH1 peptide vaccine. The receptors were sampled from a woman between 18 and 29 years old with glioma. Both conserved end residues are part of each CDR3. A D gene is named only where the DNA matches it firmly. A clone size is listed for some rows: how often the clone was seen (once, few, many), or a class if it is expanded.

d_call	v_call	j_call	clone_size	cdr3_aa	cdr3_nt
NA	TRBV27	TRBJ2-2	NA	CASSPGPGELFF	TGTGCCAGCAGTCCCGGACCCGGGGAGCTGTTTTTT
NA	TRBV5-1	TRBJ2-3	once	CASSRTPDGRDTQYF	TGCGCCAGCAGCCGAACTCCCGACGGGCGAGATACGCAGTATTTT
TRBD1	TRBV5-4	TRBJ2-7	NA	CASRPGGSSYEQYF	TGTGCCAGCAGACCAGGGGGTAGTTCCTACGAGCAGTACTTC
NA	TRBV27	TRBJ2-1	NA	CASSRPREVQFF	TGTGCCAGCAGTCGGCCTCGAGAGGTGCAGTTCTTC
TRBD2	TRBV5-6	TRBJ2-1	NA	CASSLARGGLRAYNEQFF	TGTGCCAGCAGCTTGGCCCGGGGGGGATTACGGGCGTACAATGAGCAGTTCTTC
NA	TRBV7-9	TRBJ2-7	NA	CASSLGSRTGEQYF	TGTGCCAGCAGCTTAGGATCCCGGACGGGGGAGCAGTACTTC
NA	TRBV7-6	TRBJ1-6	NA	CASSLGRVGSPLHF	TGTGCCAGCAGCTTGGGAAGAGTTGGGTCACCCCTCCACTTT
NA	TRBV5-1	TRBJ1-1	NA	CASSLSTSEAFF	TGCGCCAGCAGCTTGAGCACATCTGAAGCTTTCTTT
NA	TRBV5-8	TRBJ1-5	few	CASSLGQFNQPQHF	TGTGCCAGCAGCTTGGGACAGTTCAATCAGCCCCAGCATTTT
NA	TRBV6-5	TRBJ1-2	NA	CASSPSSGYYYGYTF	TGTGCCAGCAGCCCTTCGTCCGGGTACTACTATGGCTACACCTTC
NA	TRBV6-5	TRBJ1-3	NA	CAAGSGNTIYF	TGTGCCGCGGGGTCGGGAAACACCATATATTTT
NA	TRBV4-1	TRBJ2-7	NA	CASSQDGYEQYF	TGCGCCAGCAGCCAAGATGGGTACGAGCAGTACTTC
TRBD2	TRBV7-2	TRBJ2-3	NA	CASSPGRLAGRTDTQYF	TGTGCCAGCAGCCCAGGTAGGCTAGCGGGGCGCACAGATACGCAGTATTTT
NA	TRBV6-1	TRBJ1-1	NA	CASSERAPGRTEAFF	TGTGCCAGCAGTGAACGTGCCCCGGGGCGCACTGAAGCTTTCTTT
NA	TRBV19	TRBJ1-1	NA	CASSPGTENTEAFF	TGTGCCAGTAGCCCCGGGACGGAGAACACTGAAGCTTTCTTT
NA	TRBV6-6	TRBJ1-4	NA	CASSPGPGDREKLFF	TGTGCCAGCAGTCCCGGGCCCGGAGATCGGGAAAAACTGTTTTTT
TRBD1	TRBV5-1	TRBJ2-4	NA	CASSLGGQPNIQYF	TGCGCCAGCAGCTTGGGGGGACAGCCAAACATTCAGTACTTC
NA	TRBV7-6	TRBJ1-2	NA	CASSLASGAGDNYGYTF	TGTGCCAGCAGCTTAGCGTCCGGGGCCGGGGATAACTATGGCTACACCTTC
NA	TRBV7-3	TRBJ2-6	NA	CASSLSGFSGANVLTF	TGTGCCAGCAGCTTGTCGGGGTTCTCTGGGGCCAACGTCCTGACTTTC
NA	TRBV5-1	TRBJ1-2	NA	CASSRGDYGYTF	TGCGCCAGCAGCAGGGGAGACTATGGCTACACCTTC
TRBD2	TRBV2	TRBJ2-1	NA	CASSEGYSGRNHNEQFF	TGTGCCAGCAGTGAAGGTTACAGCGGGAGAAACCACAATGAGCAGTTCTTC
NA	TRBV7-9	TRBJ1-4	few	CASSPSLLTNEKLFF	TGTGCCAGCAGCCCGTCGCTCCTAACTAATGAAAAACTGTTTTTT
NA	TRBV9	TRBJ2-3	NA	CASSVGGPSDTQYF	TGTGCCAGCAGCGTAGGGGGCCCGTCGGATACGCAGTATTTT
NA	TRBV9	TRBJ1-1	once	CASSVSLNTEAFF	TGTGCCAGCAGCGTCAGTTTGAACACTGAAGCTTTCTTT
TRBD1	TRBV30	TRBJ1-5	NA	CAWSGTDNQPQHF	TGTGCCTGGAGCGGGACAGATAATCAGCCCCAGCATTTT
TRBD1	TRBV19	TRBJ1-5	NA	CASSARGPGEPQHF	TGTGCCAGTAGTGCCAGGGGGCCCGGCGAGCCCCAGCATTTT
TRBD1	TRBV10-3	TRBJ2-1	NA	CAIRTDRGIQRSEQFF	TGTGCCATCAGGACGGACAGGGGGATTCAGAGGAGTGAGCAGTTCTTC
NA	TRBV7-3	TRBJ2-7	NA	CASSLTEGREQYF	TGTGCCAGCAGCTTAACAGAGGGGCGCGAGCAGTACTTC
TRBD2	TRBV7-8	TRBJ2-3	NA	CASSLTTAGTDTQYF	TGTGCCAGCAGCCTAACGACAGCGGGGACAGATACGCAGTATTTT
NA	TRBV2	TRBJ1-5	NA	CASSENNPNQPQHF	TGTGCCAGCAGCGAGAACAACCCAAACCAGCCCCAGCATTTT
NA	TRBV27	TRBJ2-5	NA	CASSFGAGSQGTQYF	TGTGCCAGCAGTTTCGGGGCGGGGTCCCAAGGGACCCAGTACTTC
NA	TRBV29-1	TRBJ2-5	NA	CSVEGAVQETQYF	TGCAGCGTTGAAGGTGCAGTCCAAGAGACCCAGTACTTC
NA	TRBV7-9	TRBJ1-2	once	CASSLETFYGYTF	TGTGCCAGCAGCTTAGAAACCTTTTATGGCTACACCTTC
NA	TRBV27	TRBJ2-2	NA	CASCFLGSSTGELFF	TGTGCCAGCTGCTTTCTGGGCTCGAGTACCGGGGAGCTGTTTTTT
NA	TRBV27	TRBJ1-1	few	CASSLVRMNTEAFF	TGTGCCAGCAGTCTAGTCCGGATGAACACTGAAGCTTTCTTT
NA	TRBV7-6	TRBJ2-5	NA	CASNNRGQKTQYF	TGTGCCAGCAACAACAGAGGTCAGAAGACCCAGTACTTC
TRBD1	TRBV2	TRBJ1-2	NA	CASSPFSGTVYGYTF	TGTGCCAGCAGTCCGTTTTCCGGGACAGTCTATGGCTACACCTTC
TRBD2	TRBV7-2	TRBJ2-3	NA	CASSKIMAGADTQYF	TGTGCCAGCAGCAAAATTATGGCGGGGGCAGATACGCAGTATTTT
TRBD1	TRBV6-5	TRBJ1-2	NA	CASSSANRGRGYTF	TGTGCCAGCAGCTCGGCCAACAGGGGCAGAGGCTACACCTTC
TRBD2	TRBV25-1	TRBJ2-3	NA	CASRIGLAGTDTQYF	TGTGCCAGCAGGATCGGACTAGCGGGCACAGATACGCAGTATTTT
NA	TRBV6-5	TRBJ2-4	few	CASKNEPGIQYF	TGTGCCAGCAAGAATGAGCCGGGCATTCAGTACTTC
NA	TRBV18	TRBJ2-2	NA	CASSPSRPNTGELFF	TGTGCCAGCTCACCTTCCAGACCGAACACCGGGGAGCTGTTTTTT
NA	TRBV4-1	TRBJ1-1	NA	CASTLGTSNTEAFF	TGCGCCAGCACTCTGGGCACATCGAACACTGAAGCTTTCTTT
NA	TRBV25-1	TRBJ2-3	once	CASSPGVSGTDTQYF	TGTGCCAGCAGTCCCGGCGTATCGGGTACAGATACGCAGTATTTT
TRBD2	TRBV6-4	TRBJ2-1	NA	CASSEASGADEQFF	TGTGCCAGCAGTGAGGCTAGCGGGGCTGATGAGCAGTTCTTC
NA	TRBV9	TRBJ2-5	NA	CASSSGGGEYF	TGTGCCAGCAGCTCTGGGGGGGGCGAGTACTTC
NA	TRBV30	TRBJ2-2	NA	CAWKRVGASNTGELFF	TGTGCCTGGAAGCGGGTTGGAGCTTCGAACACCGGGGAGCTGTTTTTT
NA	TRBV4-3	TRBJ1-2	NA	CASSQGSEVGENTF	TGCGCCAGCAGCCAAGGATCTGAGGTGGGGGAGAACACCTTC